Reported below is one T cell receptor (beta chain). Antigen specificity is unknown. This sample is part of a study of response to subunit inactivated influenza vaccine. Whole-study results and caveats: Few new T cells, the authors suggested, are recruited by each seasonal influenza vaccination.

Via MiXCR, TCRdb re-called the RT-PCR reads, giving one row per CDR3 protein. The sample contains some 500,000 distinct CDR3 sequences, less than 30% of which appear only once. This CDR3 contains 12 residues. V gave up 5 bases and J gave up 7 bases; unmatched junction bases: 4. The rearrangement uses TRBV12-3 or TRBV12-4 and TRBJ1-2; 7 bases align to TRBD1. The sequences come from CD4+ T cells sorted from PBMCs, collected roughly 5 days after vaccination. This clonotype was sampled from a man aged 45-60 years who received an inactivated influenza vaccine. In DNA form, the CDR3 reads TGTGCCAGCAGTGGACAGGCGGGTGGCTACACCTTC. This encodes CASSGQAGGYTF.